What follows are 27 T cell receptor beta chains derived from one specimen sequenced in a study of T-cell memory formation after mild COVID-19. Via MiXCR, TCRdb re-called the 5' RACE reads, giving one row per CDR3 protein. The data hold fewer than 550,000 distinct CDR3 sequences, with over 15% observed a single time. The sequencing sample was made of PBMCs or a T cell subset sorted from them (not recorded which). The receptors stem from an adult woman who had mild COVID-19 (a few samples of this study predate the infection). Cell type and time point are not known.

V gene TRBV2 combines with J gene TRBJ1-2, with D uncertain. V lost 2 bases, J lost 2 bases, and 18 bases lay in between. This CDR3 is built from 17 residues. Germline CDR1 is SNHLY and CDR2 is FYNNEI. CDR3 nucleotides: TGTGCCAGCAGTGAATATTCCGATAATGAACGGAACTATGGCTACACCTTC. Amino acid sequence: CASSEYSDNERNYGYTF.

This clonotype was detected many times. This sequence joins TRBV4-3 and TRBJ2-5, with unresolved D. V lost 0 bases and J lost 2, with 16 bases in between. From germline, CDR1 is LGHNA and CDR2 YSLEER. This CDR3 spans 17 amino acids. The CDR3 coding sequence is TGCGCCAGCAGCCAAGATCGAGGAACTGGACCACAAGAGACCCAGTACTTC. Its protein is CASSQDRGTGPQETQYF.

The chain employs TRBV7-2 and TRBJ1-1; D gene ambiguous. CDR1 is SGHTA, CDR2 FQGNSA, per germline. The CDR3 consists of 10 residues. V shed 5 bases and J shed 10 bases, with 8 bases lying between them. The CDR3, as DNA: TGTGCCAGCAGCCCCCTGGGAGCTTTCTTT. Amino acids: CASSPLGAFF. The full variable domain, its missing parts supplied by reference TRBV7-2 and TRBJ1-1, is GAGVSQSPSNKVTEKGKDVELRCDPISGHTALYWYRQSLGQGLEFLIYFQGNSAPDKSGLPSDRFSAERTGGSVSTLTIQRTQQEDSAVYLCASSPLGAFFGQGTRLTVV.

The chain uses TRBV15 and TRBJ2-5; D is uncertain. The CDR3 loop spans 15 amino acids. The V gene's germline CDR1 is LNHNV and CDR2 YYDKDF (reference sequence). Trimming cost V 5 bases and J 4 bases, with 17 bases left between them. CDR3 nucleotide sequence: TGTGCCACCAGCTCCCGAATTGGGGTAGGAGAGACCCAGTACTTC. This sequence encodes CATSSRIGVGETQYF.

The chain uses TRBV6-5 and TRBJ2-7; D not resolved. Trimming removed 6 bases at V and 0 bases at J, with 12 bases between. Germline V gene data show CDR1 as MNHEY and CDR2 as SVGAGI. The CDR3 is made up of 14 amino acids. CDR3 amino acids: CASRGPGLSYEQYF. The CDR3 DNA reads as TGTGCCAGCAGGGGCCCTGGGCTCTCCTACGAGCAGTACTTC.

This clonotype was counted at least ten times. J is TRBJ2-1 and V is TRBV20-1; 14 bases line up with TRBD2. This CDR3 comprises 17 residues. Losses at the gene ends were 7 bases for V and 0 bases for J; bases not matched to a gene: 8. CDR1 is DFQATT and CDR2 is SNEGSKA in the germline V gene (reference sequence). The CDR3 nucleotides are TGCAGTGGCATGGGACTAGCGGGAGCAGTCTCCTACAATGAGCAGTTCTTC. This gives the protein CSGMGLAGAVSYNEQFF.

This clonotype was detected only a few times. The chain links TRBV7-8 to TRBJ1-6, with 7 bases matching TRBD1. Germline V gives CDR1 SGHVS, CDR2 FQNEAQ. V gave up 7 bases and J gave up 7 bases; unmatched junction bases: 7. The CDR3 consists of 14 residues. CDR3 nucleotides: TGTGCCAGCAAGGAGGGGGCGGTAAATTCACCCCTCCACTTT. As protein: CASKEGAVNSPLHF.

There are a few counts of this clonotype. The chain carries TRBV24-1 and TRBJ2-1, with 12 bases lining up with TRBD2. With V trimmed by 4 bases and J by 4 bases, 4 bases remained unmatched. The CDR3 extends over 16 amino acids. Germline V gene data show CDR1 as KGHDR and CDR2 as SFDVKD. This CDR3 is CATSEHLAGGYNEQFF. The CDR3 nucleotides read TGTGCCACCAGTGAGCACCTAGCGGGAGGGTACAATGAGCAGTTCTTC.

This clonotype was picked up many times. The chain joins TRBV7-6 to TRBJ2-7, with 11 bases lining up with TRBD2. CDR3 length: 16 amino acids. V shed 5 bases and J 0 bases; nucleotides not matched to a gene: 6. Germline loops: CDR1 SGHVS, CDR2 FNYEAQ. Here the CDR3 reads CASSRGTSGNSYEQYF. Here the CDR3 DNA reads TGTGCCAGCAGCCGGGGGACTAGCGGAAACTCCTACGAGCAGTACTTC.

The chain joins TRBV29-1 to TRBJ2-3, with D perhaps matching TRBD1 (6 bases). CDR1 and CDR2 (germline): SQVTM, ANQGSEA. The CDR3 totals 15 residues. The V gene lost 7 bases and the J gene lost 6 bases, with 23 bases spanning the gap. The CDR3 loop is CSGGAGTLNGDTQYF. The CDR3 coding sequence is TGCAGCGGTGGGGCCGGGACACTCAACGGGGATACGCAGTATTTT.

This clonotype appeared a few times. The chain has TRBV4-3 and TRBJ1-6; D may be TRBD1 (5 bases). The CDR3 has 15 amino acids. The germline V gene has CDR1 LGHNA and CDR2 YSLEER. The V end was cut by 0 bases, the J end by 9 bases, with 12 bases between. The CDR3 is CASSQDRQLSSPLHF. In DNA form, the CDR3 reads TGCGCCAGCAGCCAAGATCGACAGCTAAGTTCACCCCTCCACTTT.

The chain employs TRBV7-2 and TRBJ2-1; D gene unclear. The CDR3 consists of 11 residues. From germline, CDR1 is SGHTA and CDR2 FQGNSA. V shed 5 bases and J shed 9 bases, with 8 bases lying between them. Written as DNA, the CDR3 is TGTGCCAGCAGCCCACGTGCTGAGCAGTTCTTC. It is translated as CASSPRAEQFF.

The V and J genes are TRBV18 and TRBJ2-2, with a weak D call TRBD1 (6 bases). This CDR3 is 16 amino acids long. The germline V and J ends were trimmed by 1 base and 2 bases, with 11 bases remaining between them. Germline V gene lookup returns CDR1 KGHSH and CDR2 LQKENI. CDR3 residues: CASSPRSGANTGELFF. The CDR3 DNA is TGTGCCAGCTCACCACGATCAGGGGCTAACACCGGGGAGCTGTTTTTT.

V gene TRBV4-3 combines with J gene TRBJ2-1; D is ambiguous. There are 14 residues in the CDR3. Trimming removed 1 base from V and 8 bases from J, with 12 bases in between. The V gene's germline CDR1 is LGHNA and CDR2 YSLEER. As DNA, the CDR3 is TGCGCCAGCAGCCAAGTGGTCAATTCTCATGAGCAGTTCTTC. Protein product: CASSQVVNSHEQFF.

The gene calls are TRBV7-9 and TRBJ2-7; perhaps TRBD1 as D (6 bases). The CDR3 consists of 12 residues. CDR1 and CDR2 from the germline V gene are SEHNR and FQNEAQ (reference sequence). V gave up 11 bases and J gave up 3 bases, with 14 bases separating them. DNA of the CDR3: TGTGCCGTGTCCCGGGACAACTACGAGCAGTACTTC. Protein product: CAVSRDNYEQYF.

The V and J genes are TRBV7-2 and TRBJ1-1, with D unclear. V was shortened by 3 bases and J by 6 bases, with 14 bases between the two germline ends. This CDR3 has 14 amino acids. Germline CDR1 and CDR2: SGHTA and FQGNSA. CDR3 nucleotide sequence: TGTGCCAGCAGCTTTAGTAGCCGAGTAGCTGAAGCTTTCTTT. This encodes CASSFSSRVAEAFF.

This clonotype has just a few counts. The chain uses TRBV5-1 and TRBJ1-2; 9 bases are shared with TRBD1. CDR1 SGHRS and CDR2 YFSETQ come from the germline V gene. This CDR3 spans 14 amino acids. V lost 4 bases to trimming and J lost 4 bases; unmatched junction nucleotides: 5. CDR3 sequence: CASSNRTGAYGYTF. The CDR3, as DNA: TGCGCCAGCAGCAACAGGACAGGGGCCTATGGCTACACCTTC.

The chain is built from TRBV29-1 and TRBJ2-2, with D possibly TRBD1 on 6 matching bases. V was shortened by 4 bases and J by 2 bases, with 11 bases between the two germline ends. Germline CDR1 is SQVTM and CDR2 is ANQGSEA. The CDR3 loop spans 14 amino acids. The CDR3 nucleotides read TGCAGCGTTGGGACAGCACTTAACACCGGGGAGCTGTTTTTT. As protein: CSVGTALNTGELFF.

The chain combines TRBV3-1 with TRBJ1-1; possible D gene TRBD1, 6 bases. CDR3 length equals 15 residues. V was pared by 6 bases and J by 0 bases, with 14 bases between. The germline V gene encodes CDR1 LGHDT and CDR2 YNNKEL (reference sequence). As DNA, the CDR3 is TGTGCCAGCAGGAATCGACAGGCCATGAACACTGAAGCTTTCTTT. Protein product: CASRNRQAMNTEAFF. Full variable domain (outside the CDR3, taken from reference TRBV3-1 and TRBJ1-1): DTAVSQTPKYLVTQMGNDKSIKCEQNLGHDTMYWYKQDSKKFLKIMFSYNNKELIINETVPNRFSPKSPDKAHLNLHINSLELGDSAVYFCASRNRQAMNTEAFFGQGTRLTVV.

This rearrangement joins TRBV24-1 to TRBJ2-5; TRBD2 might be the D (6 bases). CDR1 is KGHDR and CDR2 is SFDVKD in the germline V gene. The V gene lost 6 bases and the J gene lost 1 base, with 11 bases spanning the gap. The CDR3 loop spans 14 amino acids. In DNA form, the CDR3 reads TGTGCCACCAGTTCACCGGGACTCCAAGAGACCCAGTACTTC. Its protein product is CATSSPGLQETQYF.

This clonotype was seen just once. This chain uses TRBV7-3 with TRBJ2-1, with D tentatively TRBD1 (5 bases). Looked up from germline, CDR1 is SGHTA and CDR2 is FQGTGA. Deletions cut 1 base from V and 5 bases from J, with 6 bases between. The CDR3 runs to 13 residues. The CDR3 DNA reads as TGTGCCAGCAGCTTAATCAGGGACAATGAGCAGTTCTTC. Its translation: CASSLIRDNEQFF.

This rearrangement joins TRBV15 to TRBJ2-7; 9 bases line up with TRBD1. Trimming took 2 bases from V and 2 from J; bases not matched to a gene: 7. The germline V gene encodes CDR1 LNHNV and CDR2 YYDKDF (reference sequence). CDR3 length: 16 residues. In nucleotides, the CDR3 is TGTGCCACCAGCAGAACCGGGACAGGGTCACCCTACGAGCAGTACTTC. It codes for CATSRTGTGSPYEQYF.

This clonotype was detected a few times. This chain joins TRBV11-2 and TRBJ2-1; 8 nucleotides align to TRBD2. J lost 7 bases, V lost 4 bases, and 9 bases had no gene match. This CDR3 region has 15 residues. Germline CDR1 and CDR2: SGHAT and FQNNGV. The CDR3 nucleotides are TGTGCCAGCAGCTCCTTAGCGGGACGGATGAATGAGCAGTTCTTC. This gives the protein CASSSLAGRMNEQFF.

In this sample, this clonotype turned up a few times. The chain recombines TRBV6-4 with TRBJ1-3; D gene ambiguous. The germline gives CDR1 MRHNA, CDR2 SNTAGT. CDR3 length equals 18 residues. Deletions cut 4 bases from V and 0 bases from J, with 19 bases between. The CDR3 loop reads CASSGTEPGTISGNTIYF. The CDR3 DNA sequence: TGTGCCAGCAGTGGGACCGAGCCAGGTACTATCTCTGGAAACACCATATATTTT.

CDR3 residues: CAWSVIVGGGTDTQYF. The DNA for the CDR3 is TGTGCCTGGAGTGTGATCGTGGGGGGCGGCACAGATACGCAGTATTTT. The V gene is TRBV30, the J gene TRBJ2-3, with D tentatively TRBD1 or TRBD2 (6 bases each). This CDR3 spans 16 amino acids. CDR1 and CDR2 from the germline V gene are GTSNPN and SVGIG (reference sequence). Between the trimmed V and J ends, which lost 0 bases and 1 base, there was a span of 14 bases.

This clonotype was seen only a few times. The chain recombines TRBV29-1 with TRBJ1-5, with a tentative D call TRBD1 (5 bases). The V gene's germline CDR1 is SQVTM and CDR2 ANQGSEA. Trimming stripped 5 bases from V and 2 bases from J, with 13 bases between. The CDR3 extends over 14 amino acids. The CDR3, as DNA: TGCAGCGTTTATAGGGGTTTGGGCAATCAGCCCCAGCATTTT. As protein: CSVYRGLGNQPQHF.

This clonotype came up a few times. The genes are TRBV6-1 and TRBJ1-2; weak D call: TRBD1 (5 bases). The CDR3 consists of 13 residues. Germline V gene lookup returns CDR1 MNHNS and CDR2 SASEGT. V lost 3 bases to trimming and J lost 7 bases, with 12 bases between them. The CDR3 sequence is CASSEGPRGGYTF. The CDR3 DNA is TGTGCCAGCAGTGAGGGACCGCGAGGTGGCTACACCTTC.